This T cell receptor (beta chain) was sequenced during a study of T-cell reconstitution after alpha-beta-depleted transplantation in children. The study's findings and limits: About two months after transplant, alpha-beta T cells reportedly came from several hundred expanded graft clones.

This clonotype has only a few counts. As yet, its antigen is unknown. At one end the junction does not follow the germline gene, possibly because of a read error. Unique molecular identifiers were incorporated during preparation of the TCRbeta library. A single record per CDR3 protein comes from TCRdb applying MiXCR to the PCR reads. The sample holds about 600,000 distinct CDR3 sequences; 10% to 15% are singletons and the top ten take over 2%. Germline lookup yields CDR1 SEHNR and CDR2 FQNEAQ (reference sequence). CDR3 size: 15 residues. The origin of this receptor is a male patient aged 10-17 years who had a stem cell transplant for acute myeloid leukemia, so the T cells may come from the graft donor. The sample consisted of PBMCs, mostly from graft donor cells, taken 360 days after TCRalphabeta/CD19-depleted stem cell transplant. The genes are TRBV7-9 and TRBJ2-5, with D unclear. The CDR3 protein is CASSWKQSQREAQYF. DNA for the CDR3: TGTGCCAGCAGCTGGAAACAGAGCCAAAGAGAGGCCCAGTACTTC.